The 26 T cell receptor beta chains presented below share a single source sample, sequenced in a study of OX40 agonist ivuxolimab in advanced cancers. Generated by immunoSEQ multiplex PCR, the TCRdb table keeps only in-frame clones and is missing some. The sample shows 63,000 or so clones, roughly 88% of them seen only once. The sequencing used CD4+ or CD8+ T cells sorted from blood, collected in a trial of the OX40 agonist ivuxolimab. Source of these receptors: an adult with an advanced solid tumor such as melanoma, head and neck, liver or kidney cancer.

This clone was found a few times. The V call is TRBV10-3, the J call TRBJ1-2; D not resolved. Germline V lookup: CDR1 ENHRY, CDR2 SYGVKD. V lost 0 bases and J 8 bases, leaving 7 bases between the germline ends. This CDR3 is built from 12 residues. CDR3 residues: CAISESTEGYTF. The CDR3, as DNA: TGTGCCATCAGTGAGTCGACGGAGGGCTACACCTTC.

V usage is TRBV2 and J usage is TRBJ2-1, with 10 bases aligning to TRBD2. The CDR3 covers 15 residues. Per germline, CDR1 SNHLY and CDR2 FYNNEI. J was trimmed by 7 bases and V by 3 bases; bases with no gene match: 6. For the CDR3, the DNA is TGTGCCAGCAGTGATTGGGGGACTAGCGAGAATGAGCAGTTCTTC. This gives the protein CASSDWGTSENEQFF.

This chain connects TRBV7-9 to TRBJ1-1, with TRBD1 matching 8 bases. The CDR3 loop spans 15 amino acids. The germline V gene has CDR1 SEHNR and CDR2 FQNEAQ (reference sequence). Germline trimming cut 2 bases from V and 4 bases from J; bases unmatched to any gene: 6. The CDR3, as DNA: TGTGCCAGCAGCTTAACAGGGACAGGAGCCACTGAAGCTTTCTTT. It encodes CASSLTGTGATEAFF.

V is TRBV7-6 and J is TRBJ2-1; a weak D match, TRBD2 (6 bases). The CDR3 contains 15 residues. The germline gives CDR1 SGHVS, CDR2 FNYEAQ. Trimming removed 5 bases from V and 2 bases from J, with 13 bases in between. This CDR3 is CASSPVRETYNEQFF. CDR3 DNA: TGTGCCAGCAGCCCCGTCCGGGAGACCTACAATGAGCAGTTCTTC.

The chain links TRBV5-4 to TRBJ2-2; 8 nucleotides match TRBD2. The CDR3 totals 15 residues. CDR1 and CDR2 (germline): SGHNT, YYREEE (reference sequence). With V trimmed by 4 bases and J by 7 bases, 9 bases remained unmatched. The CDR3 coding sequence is TGTGCCAGCAGCCGGGGGGGCCTAGCGGGCGGGGAGCTGTTTTTT. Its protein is CASSRGGLAGGELFF. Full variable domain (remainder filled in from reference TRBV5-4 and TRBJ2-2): ETGVTQSPTHLIKTRGQQVTLRCSSQSGHNTVSWYQQALGQGPQFIFQYYREEENGRGNFPPRFSGLQFPNYSSELNVNALELDDSALYLCASSRGGLAGGELFFGEGSRLTVL.

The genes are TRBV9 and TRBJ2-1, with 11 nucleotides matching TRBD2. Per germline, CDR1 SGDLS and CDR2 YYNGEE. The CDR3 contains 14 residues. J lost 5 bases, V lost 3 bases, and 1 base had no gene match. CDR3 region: CASSEGLADNEQFF. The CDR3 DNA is TGTGCCAGCAGCGAGGGACTAGCGGACAATGAGCAGTTCTTC.

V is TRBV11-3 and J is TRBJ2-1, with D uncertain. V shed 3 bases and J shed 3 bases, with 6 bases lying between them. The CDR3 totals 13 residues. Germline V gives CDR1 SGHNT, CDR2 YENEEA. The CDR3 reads CASSLGNYNEQFF. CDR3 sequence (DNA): TGTGCCAGCAGCTTGGGGAACTACAATGAGCAGTTCTTC.

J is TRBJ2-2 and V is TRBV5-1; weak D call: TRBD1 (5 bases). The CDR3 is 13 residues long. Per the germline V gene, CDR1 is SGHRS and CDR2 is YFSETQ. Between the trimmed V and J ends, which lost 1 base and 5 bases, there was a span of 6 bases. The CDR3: CASSLQGTGELFF. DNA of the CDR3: TGCGCCAGCAGCTTGCAGGGAACCGGGGAGCTGTTTTTT.

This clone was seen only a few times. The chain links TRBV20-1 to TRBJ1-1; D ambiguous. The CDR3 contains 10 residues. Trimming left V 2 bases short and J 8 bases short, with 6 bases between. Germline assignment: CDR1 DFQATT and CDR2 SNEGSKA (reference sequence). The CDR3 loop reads CSARLLEAFF. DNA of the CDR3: TGCAGTGCTAGACTCTTAGAAGCTTTCTTT.

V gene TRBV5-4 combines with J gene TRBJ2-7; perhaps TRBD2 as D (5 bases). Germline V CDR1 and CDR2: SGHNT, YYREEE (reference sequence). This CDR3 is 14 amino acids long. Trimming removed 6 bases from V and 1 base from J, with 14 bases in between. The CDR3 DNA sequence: TGTGCCAGCACGAGGGATTTAACGTCCTACGAGCAGTACTTC. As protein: CASTRDLTSYEQYF. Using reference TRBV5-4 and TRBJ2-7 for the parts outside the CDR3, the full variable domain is ETGVTQSPTHLIKTRGQQVTLRCSSQSGHNTVSWYQQALGQGPQFIFQYYREEENGRGNFPPRFSGLQFPNYSSELNVNALELDDSALYLCASTRDLTSYEQYFGPGTRLTVT.

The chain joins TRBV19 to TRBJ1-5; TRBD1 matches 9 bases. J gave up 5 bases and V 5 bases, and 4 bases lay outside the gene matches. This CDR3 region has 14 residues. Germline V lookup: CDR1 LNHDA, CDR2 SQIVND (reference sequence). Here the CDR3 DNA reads TGTGCCAGTAGTCCCCGACAGGGGGATCAGCCCCAGCATTTT. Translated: CASSPRQGDQPQHF.

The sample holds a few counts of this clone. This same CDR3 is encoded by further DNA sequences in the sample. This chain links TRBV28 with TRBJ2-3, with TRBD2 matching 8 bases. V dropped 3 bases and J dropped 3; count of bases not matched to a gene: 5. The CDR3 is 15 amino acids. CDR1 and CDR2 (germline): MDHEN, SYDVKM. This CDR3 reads CASSLPSGLTDTQYF. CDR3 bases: TGTGCCAGCAGTTTGCCTAGCGGGTTGACAGATACGCAGTATTTT.

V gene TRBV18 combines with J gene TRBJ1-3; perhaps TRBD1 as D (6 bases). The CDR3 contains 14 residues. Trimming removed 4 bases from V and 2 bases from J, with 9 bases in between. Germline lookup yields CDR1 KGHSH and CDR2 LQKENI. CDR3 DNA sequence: TGTGCCAGCTCACTGGACAGCGCTGGAAACACCATATATTTT. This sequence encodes CASSLDSAGNTIYF.

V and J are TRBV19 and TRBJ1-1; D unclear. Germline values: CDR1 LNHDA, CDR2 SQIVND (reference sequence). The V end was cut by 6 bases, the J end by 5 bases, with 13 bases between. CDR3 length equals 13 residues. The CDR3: CASRVGRKTEAFF. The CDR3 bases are TGTGCCAGTAGGGTCGGAAGAAAGACTGAAGCTTTCTTT.

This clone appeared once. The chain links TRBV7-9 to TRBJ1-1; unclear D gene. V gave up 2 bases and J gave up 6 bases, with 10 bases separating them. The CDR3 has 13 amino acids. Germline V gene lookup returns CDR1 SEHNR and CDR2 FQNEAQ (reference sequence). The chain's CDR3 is CASSLMSEAEAFF. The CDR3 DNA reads TGTGCCAGCAGCTTAATGTCGGAGGCTGAAGCTTTCTTT.

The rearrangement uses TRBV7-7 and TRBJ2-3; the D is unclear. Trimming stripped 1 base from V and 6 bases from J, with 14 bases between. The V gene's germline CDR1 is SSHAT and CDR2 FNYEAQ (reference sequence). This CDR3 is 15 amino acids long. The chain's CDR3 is CASSLGAGSGDTQYF. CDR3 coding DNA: TGTGCCAGCAGCTTAGGAGCAGGCTCCGGGGATACGCAGTATTTT.

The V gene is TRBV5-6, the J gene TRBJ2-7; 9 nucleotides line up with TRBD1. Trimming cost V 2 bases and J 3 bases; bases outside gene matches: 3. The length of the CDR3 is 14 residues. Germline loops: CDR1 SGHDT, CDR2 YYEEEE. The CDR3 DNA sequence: TGTGCCAGCAGCTTCGGGACAGGGCTCTACGAGCAGTACTTC. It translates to CASSFGTGLYEQYF.

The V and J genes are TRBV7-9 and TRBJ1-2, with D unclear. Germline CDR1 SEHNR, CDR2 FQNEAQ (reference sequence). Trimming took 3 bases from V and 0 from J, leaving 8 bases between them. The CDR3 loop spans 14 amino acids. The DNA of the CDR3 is TGTGCCAGCAGCTTTATCACCCCTAACTATGGCTACACCTTC. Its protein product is CASSFITPNYGYTF.

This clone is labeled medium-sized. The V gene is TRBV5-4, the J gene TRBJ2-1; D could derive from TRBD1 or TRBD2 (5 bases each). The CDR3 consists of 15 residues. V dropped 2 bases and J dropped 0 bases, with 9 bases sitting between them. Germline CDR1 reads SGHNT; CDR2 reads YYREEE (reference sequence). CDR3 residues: CASSFEGNSYNEQFF. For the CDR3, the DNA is TGTGCCAGCAGCTTCGAGGGGAACTCCTACAATGAGCAGTTCTTC.

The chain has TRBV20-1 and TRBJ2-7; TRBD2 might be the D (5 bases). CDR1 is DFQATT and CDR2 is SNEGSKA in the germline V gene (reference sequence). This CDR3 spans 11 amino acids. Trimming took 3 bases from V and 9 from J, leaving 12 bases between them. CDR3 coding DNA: TGCAGTGCTAGTTTGGAGGTCAGGCAGTACTTC. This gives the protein CSASLEVRQYF.

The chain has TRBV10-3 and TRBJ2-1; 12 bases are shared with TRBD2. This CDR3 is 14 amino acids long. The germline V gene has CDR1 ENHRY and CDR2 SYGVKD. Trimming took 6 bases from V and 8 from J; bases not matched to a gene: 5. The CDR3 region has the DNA TGTGCCATCAGGACTAGCGGGAGAAACGATGAGCAGTTCTTC. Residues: CAIRTSGRNDEQFF.

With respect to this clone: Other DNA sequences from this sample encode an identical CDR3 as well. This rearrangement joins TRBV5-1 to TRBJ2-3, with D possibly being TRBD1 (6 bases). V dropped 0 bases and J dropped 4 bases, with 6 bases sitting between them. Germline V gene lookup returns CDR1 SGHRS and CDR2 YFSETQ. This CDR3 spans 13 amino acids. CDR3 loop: CASSLGGPDTQYF. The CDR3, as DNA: TGCGCCAGCAGCTTGGGGGGGCCAGATACGCAGTATTTT.

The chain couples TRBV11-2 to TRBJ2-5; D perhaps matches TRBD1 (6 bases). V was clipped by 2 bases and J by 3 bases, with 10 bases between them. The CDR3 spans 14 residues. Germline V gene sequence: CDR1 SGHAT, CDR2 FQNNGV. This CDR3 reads CASSLNRVEETQYF. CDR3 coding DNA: TGTGCCAGCAGCTTAAACAGGGTGGAAGAGACCCAGTACTTC.

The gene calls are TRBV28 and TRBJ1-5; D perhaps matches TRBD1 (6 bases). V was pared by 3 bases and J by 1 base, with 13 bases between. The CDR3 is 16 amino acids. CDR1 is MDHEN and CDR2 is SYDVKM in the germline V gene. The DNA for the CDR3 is TGTGCCAGCAGTTTCAGGGGATGGGGAAGCAATCAGCCCCAGCATTTT. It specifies CASSFRGWGSNQPQHF.

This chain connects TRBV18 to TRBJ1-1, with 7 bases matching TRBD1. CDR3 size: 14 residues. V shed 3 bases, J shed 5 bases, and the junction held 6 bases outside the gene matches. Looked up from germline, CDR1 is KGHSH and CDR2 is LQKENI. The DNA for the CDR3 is TGTGCCAGCTCACCCGACAGGGCTTCAACTGAAGCTTTCTTT. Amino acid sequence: CASSPDRASTEAFF. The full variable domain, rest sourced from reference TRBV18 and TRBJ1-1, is NAGVMQNPRHLVRRRGQEARLRCSPMKGHSHVYWYRQLPEEGLKFMVYLQKENIIDESGMPKERFSAEFPKEGPSILRIQQVVRGDSAAYFCASSPDRASTEAFFGQGTRLTVV.

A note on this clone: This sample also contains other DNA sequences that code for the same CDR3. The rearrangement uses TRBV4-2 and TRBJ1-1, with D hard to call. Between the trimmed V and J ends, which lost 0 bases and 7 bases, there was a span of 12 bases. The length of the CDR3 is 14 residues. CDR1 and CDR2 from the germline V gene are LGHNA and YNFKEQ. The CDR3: CASSQEKGLGEAFF. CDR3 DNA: TGTGCCAGCAGCCAAGAGAAGGGCCTCGGTGAAGCTTTCTTT.